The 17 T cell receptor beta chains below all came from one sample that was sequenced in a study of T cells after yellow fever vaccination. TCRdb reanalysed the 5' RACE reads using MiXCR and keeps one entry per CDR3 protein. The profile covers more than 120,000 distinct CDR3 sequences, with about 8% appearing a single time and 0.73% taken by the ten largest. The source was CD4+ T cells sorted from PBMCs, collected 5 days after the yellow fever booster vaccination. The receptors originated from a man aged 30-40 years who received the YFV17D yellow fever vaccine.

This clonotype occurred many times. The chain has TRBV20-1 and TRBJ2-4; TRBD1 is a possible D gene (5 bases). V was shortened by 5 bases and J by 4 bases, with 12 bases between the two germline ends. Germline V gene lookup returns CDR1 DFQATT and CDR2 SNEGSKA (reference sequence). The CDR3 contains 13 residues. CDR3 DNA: TGCAGTGCTCCCCAGGGCGATAAAAACATTCAGTACTTC. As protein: CSAPQGDKNIQYF.

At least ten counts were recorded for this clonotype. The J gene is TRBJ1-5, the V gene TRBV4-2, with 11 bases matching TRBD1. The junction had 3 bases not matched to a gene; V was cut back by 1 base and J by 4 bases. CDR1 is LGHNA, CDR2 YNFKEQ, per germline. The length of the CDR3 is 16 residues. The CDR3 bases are TGTGCCAGCAGCCAAGCTGGGACAGGGGGGAATCAGCCCCAGCATTTT. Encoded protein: CASSQAGTGGNQPQHF.

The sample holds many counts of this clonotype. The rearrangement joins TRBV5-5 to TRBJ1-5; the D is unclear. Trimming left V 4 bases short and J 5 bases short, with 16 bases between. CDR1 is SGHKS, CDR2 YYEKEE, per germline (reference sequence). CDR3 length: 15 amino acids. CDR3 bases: TGTGCCAGCAGCCCCACCCCCCGCAGAGATCAGCCCCAGCATTTT. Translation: CASSPTPRRDQPQHF.

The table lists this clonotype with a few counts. CDR3: CASSLQGIGEQYF. CDR3 in DNA: TGTGCCAGCAGTCTACAGGGGATCGGGGAGCAGTACTTC. This chain joins TRBV6-5 and TRBJ2-7; 7 bases align to TRBD1. CDR3 length: 13 amino acids. Per the germline V gene, CDR1 is MNHEY and CDR2 is SVGAGI. Unmatched junction bases numbered 8, after V lost 5 bases and J lost 7 bases.

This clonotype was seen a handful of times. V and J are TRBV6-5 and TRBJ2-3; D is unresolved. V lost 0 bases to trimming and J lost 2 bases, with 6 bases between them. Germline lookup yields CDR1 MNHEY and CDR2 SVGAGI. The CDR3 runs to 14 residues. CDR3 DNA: TGTGCCAGCAGTTACTCGAGCGTCACAGATACGCAGTATTTT. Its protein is CASSYSSVTDTQYF.

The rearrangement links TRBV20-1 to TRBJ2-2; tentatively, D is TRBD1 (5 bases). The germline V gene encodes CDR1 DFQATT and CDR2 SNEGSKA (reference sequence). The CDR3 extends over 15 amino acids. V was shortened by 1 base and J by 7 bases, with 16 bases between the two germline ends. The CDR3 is CSARVPGRVNGELFF. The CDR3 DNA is TGCAGTGCTAGAGTCCCGGGCAGGGTAAACGGGGAGCTGTTTTTT.

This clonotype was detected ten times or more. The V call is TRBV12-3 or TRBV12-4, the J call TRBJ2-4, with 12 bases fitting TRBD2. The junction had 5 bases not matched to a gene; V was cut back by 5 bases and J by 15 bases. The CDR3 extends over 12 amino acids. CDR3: CASSGTSGFLYF. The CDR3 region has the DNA TGTGCCAGCAGTGGGACTAGCGGGTTTTTGTACTTC.

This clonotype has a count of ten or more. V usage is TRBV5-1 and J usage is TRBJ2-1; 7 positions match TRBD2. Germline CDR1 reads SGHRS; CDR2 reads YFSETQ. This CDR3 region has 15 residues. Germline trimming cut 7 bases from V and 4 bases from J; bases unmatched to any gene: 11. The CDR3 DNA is TGCGCCAGCTGCCCTAATGGGAGGGGTTACAATGAGCAGTTCTTC. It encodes CASCPNGRGYNEQFF.

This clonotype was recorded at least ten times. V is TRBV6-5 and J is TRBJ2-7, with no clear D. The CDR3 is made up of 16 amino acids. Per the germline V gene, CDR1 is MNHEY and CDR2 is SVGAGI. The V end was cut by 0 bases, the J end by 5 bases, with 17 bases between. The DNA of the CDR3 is TGTGCCAGCAGTTACTCCCTAGTTAACCCAGCCGACGAGCAGTACTTC. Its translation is CASSYSLVNPADEQYF.

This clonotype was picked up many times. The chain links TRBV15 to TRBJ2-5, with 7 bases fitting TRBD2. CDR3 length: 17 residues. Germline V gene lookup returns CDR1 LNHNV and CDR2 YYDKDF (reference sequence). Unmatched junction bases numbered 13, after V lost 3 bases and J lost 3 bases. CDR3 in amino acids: CATSSAGMGGREETQYF. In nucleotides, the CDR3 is TGTGCCACCAGCAGTGCCGGGATGGGCGGGAGAGAAGAGACCCAGTACTTC.

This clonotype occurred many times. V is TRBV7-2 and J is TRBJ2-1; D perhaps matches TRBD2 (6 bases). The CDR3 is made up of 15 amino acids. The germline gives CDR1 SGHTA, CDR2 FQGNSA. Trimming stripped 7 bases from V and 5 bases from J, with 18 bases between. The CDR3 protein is CASTRRLATNNEQFF. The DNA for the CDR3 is TGTGCCAGCACCAGACGGCTAGCGACGAACAATGAGCAGTTCTTC.

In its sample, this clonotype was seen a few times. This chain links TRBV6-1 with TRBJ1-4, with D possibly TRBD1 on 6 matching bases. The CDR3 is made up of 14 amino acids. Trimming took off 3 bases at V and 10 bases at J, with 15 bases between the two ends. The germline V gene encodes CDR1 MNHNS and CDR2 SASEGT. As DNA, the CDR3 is TGTGCCAGCAGTGATCAATCTGGGGGCGGAAAACTGTTTTTT. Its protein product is CASSDQSGGGKLFF.

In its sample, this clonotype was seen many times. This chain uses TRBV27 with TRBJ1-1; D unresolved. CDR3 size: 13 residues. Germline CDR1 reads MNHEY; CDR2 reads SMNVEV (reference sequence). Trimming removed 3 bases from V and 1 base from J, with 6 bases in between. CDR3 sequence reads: CASSFTRNTEAFF. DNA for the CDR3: TGTGCCAGCAGTTTTACCCGGAACACTGAAGCTTTCTTT.

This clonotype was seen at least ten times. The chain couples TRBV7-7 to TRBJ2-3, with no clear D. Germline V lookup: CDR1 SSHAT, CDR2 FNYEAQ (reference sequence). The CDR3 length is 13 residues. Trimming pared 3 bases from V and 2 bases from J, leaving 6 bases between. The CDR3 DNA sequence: TGTGCCAGCAGCTTCTCCTCCACAGATACGCAGTATTTT. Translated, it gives CASSFSSTDTQYF.

CDR3 residues: CASSPPSVGRAGELFF. The CDR3, as DNA: TGTGCCAGCAGCCCGCCGTCAGTGGGTAGGGCCGGGGAGCTGTTTTTT. The chain couples TRBV7-2 to TRBJ2-2, with D unresolved. The V gene lost 5 bases and the J gene lost 6 bases, with 19 bases spanning the gap. Germline assignment: CDR1 SGHTA and CDR2 FQGNSA. This CDR3 contains 16 residues.

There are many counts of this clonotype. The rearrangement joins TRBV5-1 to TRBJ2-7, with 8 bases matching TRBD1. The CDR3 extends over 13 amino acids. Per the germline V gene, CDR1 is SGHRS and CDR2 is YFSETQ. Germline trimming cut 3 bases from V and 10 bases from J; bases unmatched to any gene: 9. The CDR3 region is CASSSWTGFSQYF. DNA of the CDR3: TGCGCCAGCAGCTCCTGGACAGGGTTTTCCCAGTACTTC. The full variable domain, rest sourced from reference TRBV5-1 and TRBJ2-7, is KAGVTQTPRYLIKTRGQQVTLSCSPISGHRSVSWYQQTPGQGLQFLFEYFSETQRNKGNFPGRFSGRQFSNSRSEMNVSTLELGDSALYLCASSSWTGFSQYFGPGTRLTVT.

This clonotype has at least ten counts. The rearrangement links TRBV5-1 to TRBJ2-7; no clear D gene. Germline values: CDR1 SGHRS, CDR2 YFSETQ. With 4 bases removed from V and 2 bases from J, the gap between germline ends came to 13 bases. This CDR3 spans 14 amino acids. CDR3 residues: CASSLAPPAYEQYF. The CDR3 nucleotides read TGCGCCAGCAGCCTGGCCCCGCCCGCCTACGAGCAGTACTTC.